The source of this T cell receptor (beta chain) is a study of shared clonotypes between healthy human individuals. Naive CD8 isolation took CD45RO-negative cells positively selected for CCR7 and excluded terminally differentiated effector memory CD45RA+ cells. General study findings and limits: Rarefaction showed sorted-subset sequencing was incomplete despite large depth.

A word on this clone: Antigen: not known. Germline is not matched at one junction end, which may reflect a read error.

Clones were sequenced by immunoSEQ multiplex PCR, and TCRdb holds only the in-frame ones, with some missing. Among 1.5 million to 2.5 million clones listed, just under 95% were seen once. CDR3 length: 12 residues. Germline CDR1 is SNHLY and CDR2 is FYNNEI. This TCR was sampled from a man between 18 and 35 years old in good health. The chain employs TRBV2 and TRBJ2-4, with no clear D. The sequenced sample was naive CD8+ T cells sorted from blood. CDR3 sequence reads: CASSESVASRDF. DNA for the CDR3: TGTGCCAGCAGTGAAAGCGTAGCAAGCAGAGATTTC.